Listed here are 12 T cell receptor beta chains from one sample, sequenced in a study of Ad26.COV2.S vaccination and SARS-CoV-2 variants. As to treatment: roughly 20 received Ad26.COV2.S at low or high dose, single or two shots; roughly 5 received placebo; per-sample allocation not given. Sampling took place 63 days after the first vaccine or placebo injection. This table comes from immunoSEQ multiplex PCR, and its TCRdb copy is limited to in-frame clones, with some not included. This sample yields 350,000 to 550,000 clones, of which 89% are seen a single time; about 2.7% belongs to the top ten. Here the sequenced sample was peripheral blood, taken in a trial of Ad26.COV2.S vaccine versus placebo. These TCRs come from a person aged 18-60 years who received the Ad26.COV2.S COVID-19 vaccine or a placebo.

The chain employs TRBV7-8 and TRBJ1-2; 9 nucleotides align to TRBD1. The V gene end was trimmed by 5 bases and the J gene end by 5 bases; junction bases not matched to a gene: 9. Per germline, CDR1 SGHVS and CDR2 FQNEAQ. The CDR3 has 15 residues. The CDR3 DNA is TGTGCCAGCAGCGCAACCGGGACAGGGTTTTATGGCTACACCTTC. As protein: CASSATGTGFYGYTF.

The CDR3, as DNA: TGCGCCAGCAGCCTGGACAGGGAGTATTCACCCCTCCACTTT. This gives the protein CASSLDREYSPLHF. V and J are TRBV5-1 and TRBJ1-6, with 8 bases lining up with TRBD1. Germline V gene data show CDR1 as SGHRS and CDR2 as YFSETQ. The trim removed 4 bases at V and 8 bases at J, leaving 5 bases unmatched. This CDR3 is built from 14 residues.

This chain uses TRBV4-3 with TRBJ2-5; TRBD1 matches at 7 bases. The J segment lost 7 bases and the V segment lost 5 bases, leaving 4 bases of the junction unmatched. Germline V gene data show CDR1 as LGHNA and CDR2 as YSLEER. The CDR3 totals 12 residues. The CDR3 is CASSNHRGTQYF. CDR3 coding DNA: TGCGCCAGCAGCAACCACAGGGGGACCCAGTACTTC.

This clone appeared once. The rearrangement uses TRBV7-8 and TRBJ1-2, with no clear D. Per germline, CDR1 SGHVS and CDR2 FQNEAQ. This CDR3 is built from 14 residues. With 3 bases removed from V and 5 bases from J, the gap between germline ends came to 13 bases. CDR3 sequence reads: CASSLAGFSYGYTF. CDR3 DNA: TGTGCCAGCAGCTTGGCAGGCTTCTCGTATGGCTACACCTTC.

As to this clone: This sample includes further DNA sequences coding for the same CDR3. This chain's CDR3 is CASSSGLAVYNEQFF. In DNA form, the CDR3 reads TGCGCCAGCAGCTCCGGGCTAGCGGTATACAATGAGCAGTTCTTC. The V call is TRBV5-1, the J call TRBJ2-1, with 7 nucleotides matching TRBD2. Germline V gene data show CDR1 as SGHRS and CDR2 as YFSETQ. V was pared by 3 bases and J by 4 bases, with 7 bases of the junction left unmatched. The CDR3 totals 15 residues.

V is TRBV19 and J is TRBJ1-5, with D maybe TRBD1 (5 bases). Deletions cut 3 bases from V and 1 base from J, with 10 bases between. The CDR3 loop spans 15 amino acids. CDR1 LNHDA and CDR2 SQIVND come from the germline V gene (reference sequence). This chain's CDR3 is CASSIQGRSNQPQHF. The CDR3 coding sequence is TGTGCCAGTAGTATCCAGGGACGGAGCAATCAGCCCCAGCATTTT.

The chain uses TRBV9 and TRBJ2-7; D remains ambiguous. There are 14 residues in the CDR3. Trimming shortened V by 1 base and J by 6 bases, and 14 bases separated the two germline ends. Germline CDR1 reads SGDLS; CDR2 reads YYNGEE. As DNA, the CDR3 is TGTGCCAGCAGCGTATTGCCGGACGGAGCCGAGCAGTACGTC. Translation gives CASSVLPDGAEQYV.

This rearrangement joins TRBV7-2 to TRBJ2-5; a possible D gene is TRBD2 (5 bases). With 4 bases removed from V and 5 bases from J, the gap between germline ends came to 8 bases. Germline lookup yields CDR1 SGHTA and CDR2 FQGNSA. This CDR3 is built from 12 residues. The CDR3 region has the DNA TGTGCCAGCAGCTCCCAGCGGGAGACCCAGTACTTC. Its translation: CASSSQRETQYF.

The CDR3 protein is CASSHQKGQGLEWATEAFF. DNA for the CDR3: TGTGCCAGCAGCCATCAAAAGGGACAGGGGCTTGAATGGGCCACTGAAGCTTTCTTT. The V gene is TRBV4-2, the J gene TRBJ1-1, with 10 bases matching TRBD1. The V gene's germline CDR1 is LGHNA and CDR2 YNFKEQ. After removal of 3 bases from V and 4 bases from J, the junction contained 17 bases not matched to a gene. The CDR3 spans 19 residues.

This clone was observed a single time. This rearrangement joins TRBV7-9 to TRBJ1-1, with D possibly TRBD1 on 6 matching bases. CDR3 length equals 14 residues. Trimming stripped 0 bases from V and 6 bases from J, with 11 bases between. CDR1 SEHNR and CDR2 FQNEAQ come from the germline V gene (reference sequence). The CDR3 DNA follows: TGTGCCAGCAGCTTAGCGGGAGGGGGGTCTGAAGCTTTCTTT. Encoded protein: CASSLAGGGSEAFF.

DNA of the CDR3: TGCGCCAGCAGCCACGGGGATTCCTACGAGCAGTACTTC. Translated, it gives CASSHGDSYEQYF. The chain couples TRBV4-1 to TRBJ2-7, with D possibly being TRBD2 (5 bases). V dropped 3 bases and J dropped 1 base, with 7 bases sitting between them. CDR1 MGHRA and CDR2 YSYEKL come from the germline V gene. This CDR3 region has 13 residues.

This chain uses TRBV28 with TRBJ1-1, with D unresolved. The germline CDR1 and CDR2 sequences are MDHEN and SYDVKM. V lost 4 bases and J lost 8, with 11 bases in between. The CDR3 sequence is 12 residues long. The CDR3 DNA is TGTGCCAGCAGTTCGCTCCCGGCCGAAGCTTTCTTT. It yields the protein CASSSLPAEAFF.